This T cell receptor beta chain was identified in a study of cytomegalovirus exposure and HLA in healthy donors. PCR amplification relied on 60 Vbeta primers (plus 13 Jbeta primers). Profiled with immunoSEQ multiplex PCR; TCRdb holds only in-frame clones, not every one. There are over 100,000 clones in the sample; about three quarters occur only once, and roughly 1.8% lies in the top ten. General study findings and limits: Segments of the TCR beta V type were, in most cases, productive about 87% or about 30% of the time in an earlier analysis. Researchers catalogued over 150 TCR beta chains as cytomegalovirus-associated.

About this clone: Its antigen is not identified.

V dropped 2 bases and J dropped 5 bases, with 9 bases sitting between them. Germline CDR1 reads SEHNR; CDR2 reads FQNEAQ (reference sequence). The CDR3 is 14 amino acids. V usage is TRBV7-9 and J usage is TRBJ1-4, with D hard to call. The TCR comes from a female donor in good health and CMV-seropositive. Sequences were obtained from PBMCs. This CDR3 reads CASSLSSGNEKLFF. CDR3 sequence (DNA): TGTGCCAGCAGCTTAAGTTCGGGGAATGAAAAACTGTTTTTT.